This T cell receptor beta chain was obtained from a study of OX40 agonist ivuxolimab in advanced cancers. TCRdb's table, derived via immunoSEQ multiplex PCR, lists solely in-frame clones and lacks some. The profile shows 55,000 to 70,000 clones, 84% of them singletons. The source is an adult with an advanced solid tumor such as melanoma, head and neck, liver or kidney cancer. The sample was CD4+ or CD8+ T cells sorted from blood, taken in a trial of the OX40 agonist ivuxolimab.

Here the CDR3 DNA reads TGTGCCAGTAGTAGGGGACAGACTAACTACAATGAGCAGTTCTTC. It yields the protein CASSRGQTNYNEQFF. The chain uses TRBV19 and TRBJ2-1, with TRBD1 matching 7 bases. Germline V gene data show CDR1 as LNHDA and CDR2 as SQIVND (reference sequence). The CDR3 length is 15 residues. Trimming cost V 4 bases and J 3 bases; bases outside gene matches: 6.